Listed here is a single T cell receptor beta chain. The antigen is unknown. CD45RO-negative CD8 cells positively selected for CCR7 made up the naive population, which excluded terminally differentiated effector memory CD45RA+ cells. The data derive from a study of shared clonotypes between healthy human individuals. Whole-study results and caveats: A generally larger estimated richness was seen in naive subsets than in memory subsets. Donor scarcity curtailed the genetic and exposure-history diversity represented herein.

Replicate PCRs for sorted subsets used roughly 200 ng DNA; this equaled 25,000 to 35,000 T cell genomes. The assay was immunoSEQ multiplex PCR, and TCRdb's table has in-frame clones only and misses some. The data show about 2.1 million clones, with about 93% seen just once and about 1.6% held by the top ten. Germline CDR1 and CDR2: SGHNT and YYREEE (reference sequence). The CDR3 sequence is 15 residues long. The V gene lost 4 bases and the J gene lost 0 bases, with 11 bases spanning the gap. Sequencing was performed on naive CD8+ T cells from PBMCs. The TCR sequence derives from a man aged 18-30 years in good health. Some clones in this sample may be carry-over from other donors' samples. V is TRBV5-4 and J is TRBJ2-1; maybe TRBD1 (6 bases). In DNA form, the CDR3 reads TGTGCCAGCAGCGAACAGGGCCTCTCCTACAATGAGCAGTTCTTC. Translation gives CASSEQGLSYNEQFF.